The next 17 T cell receptor beta chains were all read from a single sample in a study of blood T cell repertoires in COVID-19. Method: immunoSEQ multiplex PCR; TCRdb's copy keeps in-frame clones and lacks some. The sample consists of about 77,000 clones, around three quarters of them appearing once. Sequencing used peripheral blood. The receptors were sampled from a woman between 65 and 79 years old with acute or convalescent COVID-19.

The gene calls are TRBV19 and TRBJ2-3; 7 bases agree with TRBD2. The trim removed 5 bases at V and 2 bases at J, leaving 10 bases unmatched. Germline-derived CDR1 and CDR2 are LNHDA and SQIVND (reference sequence). The CDR3 loop spans 16 amino acids. CDR3 region: CASSPQPRGTTDTQYF. CDR3 coding DNA: TGTGCCAGTAGTCCCCAACCGCGGGGGACCACAGATACGCAGTATTTT.

This clone showed up just once. V usage is TRBV12-3 or TRBV12-4 and J usage is TRBJ2-1; no clear D. The CDR3 extends over 12 amino acids. Trimming took off 1 base at V and 13 bases at J, with 11 bases between the two ends. The CDR3 is CASSLGVPYQFF. The CDR3 coding sequence is TGTGCCAGCAGTTTAGGAGTCCCCTACCAGTTCTTC.

CDR3 amino acids: CAWREEPAEGYTF. The CDR3 coding sequence is TGTGCCTGGAGGGAGGAACCTGCTGAGGGCTACACCTTC. The chain is built from TRBV30 and TRBJ1-2, with D uncertain. Trimming took off 3 bases at V and 8 bases at J, with 16 bases between the two ends. Germline V gene data show CDR1 as GTSNPN and CDR2 as SVGIG (reference sequence). This CDR3 is 13 amino acids long.

The chain combines TRBV6-2 or TRBV6-3 with TRBJ1-1; 7 bases fit TRBD1. Trimming removed 2 bases from V and 1 base from J; junction bases left unmatched: 7. The germline CDR1 and CDR2 sequences are MNHEY and SVGEGT. The CDR3 totals 16 residues. For the CDR3, the DNA is TGTGCCAGCAGTTACCGTTTACAGGGGAGGAACACTGAAGCTTTCTTT. This encodes CASSYRLQGRNTEAFF.

This clone appeared a single time. The chain uses TRBV6-5 and TRBJ1-2; 8 nucleotides agree with TRBD1. V lost 2 bases to trimming and J lost 8 bases; unmatched junction nucleotides: 7. This CDR3 region has 14 residues. Germline values: CDR1 MNHEY, CDR2 SVGAGI. The CDR3 sequence: CASSYRGQGAGYTF. The CDR3 DNA sequence: TGTGCCAGCAGTTACCGTGGACAGGGAGCGGGCTACACCTTC.

Written as DNA, the CDR3 is TGTGCCACCAGTGATTCAGGGACTAGCGGGGGGGCAACAGATACGCAGTATTTT. Translated: CATSDSGTSGGATDTQYF. The rearrangement links TRBV24-1 to TRBJ2-3; 16 bases align to TRBD2. The CDR3 contains 18 residues. V was clipped by 2 bases and J by 3 bases; unmatched bases: 4. CDR1 and CDR2 (germline): KGHDR, SFDVKD.

This chain connects TRBV6-2 or TRBV6-3 to TRBJ2-1, with D possibly matching TRBD2 (6 bases). In germline, CDR1 is MNHEY, CDR2 SVGEGT. The CDR3 spans 13 residues. V was clipped by 3 bases and J by 9 bases, with 12 bases between them. CDR3 loop: CASSYQTSTEQFF. The CDR3 nucleotides read TGTGCCAGCAGTTATCAGACTAGTACTGAGCAGTTCTTC.

The chain links TRBV6-2 or TRBV6-3 to TRBJ2-7, with 8 bases that match TRBD2. This CDR3 spans 15 amino acids. The germline gives CDR1 MNHEY, CDR2 SVGEGT. The V gene end was trimmed by 2 bases and the J gene end by 3 bases; junction bases not matched to a gene: 6. The CDR3 DNA reads as TGTGCCAGCAGTTACGAAGCGGGGGCCGACTACGAGCAGTACTTC. This translates into CASSYEAGADYEQYF.

The rearrangement joins TRBV19 to TRBJ1-5, with D tentatively TRBD1 (6 bases). Germline V gene data show CDR1 as LNHDA and CDR2 as SQIVND (reference sequence). The CDR3 totals 13 residues. V dropped 5 bases and J dropped 6 bases, with 11 bases sitting between them. The CDR3 protein is CASSSGVRQPQHF. The CDR3 bases are TGTGCCAGTAGTTCAGGGGTTCGTCAGCCCCAGCATTTT.

This clone was counted a single time. CDR3 amino acids: CASSTAGGPPEETQYF. In DNA form, the CDR3 reads TGCGCCAGCAGTACCGCGGGGGGCCCTCCCGAGGAGACCCAGTACTTC. The V and J genes are TRBV5-1 and TRBJ2-5, with TRBD2 matching 8 bases. V was clipped by 5 bases and J by 5 bases; unmatched bases: 14. CDR3 length: 16 residues. Germline CDR1 and CDR2: SGHRS and YFSETQ.

A few counts support this clone. The chain employs TRBV5-1 and TRBJ2-1; 9 bases align to TRBD2. Losses at the gene ends were 0 bases for V and 1 base for J; bases not matched to a gene: 2. Germline V gene data show CDR1 as SGHRS and CDR2 as YFSETQ. The length of the CDR3 is 16 residues. CDR3 DNA sequence: TGCGCCAGCAGCTTGGCGCGGGGGGGTTCCTACAATGAGCAGTTCTTC. Its protein product is CASSLARGGSYNEQFF.

V gene TRBV5-1 combines with J gene TRBJ1-3, with 7 bases lining up with TRBD1. V lost 4 bases and J lost 0; bases outside the gene matches: 13. CDR1 is SGHRS and CDR2 is YFSETQ in the germline V gene. The CDR3 has 18 residues. The CDR3 region has the DNA TGCGCCAGCAGCCGTACTAAGACAGGGACTTCCTCTGGAAACACCATATATTTT. Its translation is CASSRTKTGTSSGNTIYF.

The J gene is TRBJ2-1, the V gene TRBV18; TRBD1 is a possible D gene (6 bases). The ends were cut back, 2 bases at V and 9 bases at J, with 11 bases in the middle. Per germline, CDR1 KGHSH and CDR2 LQKENI. The CDR3 is made up of 13 amino acids. The CDR3 DNA reads as TGTGCCAGCTCACCAACTGTACAGGGTGAGCAGTTCTTC. Amino acid sequence: CASSPTVQGEQFF.

This chain joins TRBV6-2 or TRBV6-3 and TRBJ2-3; TRBD1 aligns across 8 bases. The germline V gene encodes CDR1 MNHEY and CDR2 SVGEGT. The CDR3 consists of 16 residues. With V trimmed by 1 base and J by 0 bases, 3 bases remained unmatched. The CDR3 loop is CASSYFRGPSTDTQYF. CDR3 coding DNA: TGTGCCAGCAGTTACTTCAGGGGGCCCAGCACAGATACGCAGTATTTT.

This clone was observed a single time. J is TRBJ2-5 and V is TRBV7-9, with D possibly matching TRBD1 (5 bases). The CDR3 is made up of 16 amino acids. Trimming left V 5 bases short and J 2 bases short, with 18 bases between. Germline CDR1 and CDR2: SEHNR and FQNEAQ (reference sequence). CDR3: CASSPVWTTLQETQYF. The CDR3 nucleotides read TGTGCCAGCAGCCCGGTCTGGACAACCCTTCAAGAGACCCAGTACTTC.

This sequence joins TRBV7-6 and TRBJ2-7, with 9 bases fitting TRBD1. The V segment lost 1 base and the J segment 3 bases; nucleotides outside the gene matches: 7. Germline V gene data show CDR1 as SGHVS and CDR2 as FNYEAQ. This CDR3 is built from 16 residues. CDR3 sequence reads: CASSLEGDRGNYEQYF. DNA of the CDR3: TGTGCCAGCAGCTTAGAAGGCGACAGGGGGAACTACGAGCAGTACTTC.

The chain joins TRBV10-1 to TRBJ1-3; D is possibly TRBD1 (5 bases). The V gene lost 6 bases and the J gene lost 1 base, with 13 bases spanning the gap. CDR1 and CDR2 from the germline V gene are WNHNN and SYGVQD (reference sequence). The CDR3 has 15 residues. The CDR3 bases are TGCGCCAGCAGACCAGGGACTCCTTCTGGAAACACCATATATTTT. Translated, it gives CASRPGTPSGNTIYF.